Listed below are T cell receptor beta chains from one sample, sequenced in a study of cytomegalovirus exposure and HLA in healthy donors. Here immunoSEQ multiplex PCR was the method, and the copy in TCRdb shows in-frame clones only, minus some. The profile shows under 200,000 clones, roughly 73% of them singletons. Specimen: PBMCs. The receptors originated from a female donor in good health and CMV-seronegative. Each CDR3 is given with its conserved first and last residue. D genes are given only for firm matches. Size is stated for part of the rows, as once, few or many counts, or as a class when the clone is expanded.

CDR3 DNA	CDR3 protein	D gene	clone size	V gene	J gene
TGCGCCAGCAGCCCACGGGGGGACGGGAGTGTCTACGAGCAGTACTTC	CASSPRGDGSVYEQYF	TRBD2	.	TRBV4-1	TRBJ2-7
TGTGCCAGCAGTGGAGGGACCTTAAATCAGCCCCAGCATTTT	CASSGGTLNQPQHF	.	.	TRBV6-6	TRBJ1-5
TGTGCCTGGAGTAATAGCGGGATGGAGCAGTTCTTC	CAWSNSGMEQFF	TRBD2	.	TRBV30	TRBJ2-1
TGCGCCAGCAGCATCGGACAGGGGGATGGCTATGGCTACACCTTC	CASSIGQGDGYGYTF	TRBD1	.	TRBV5-1	TRBJ1-2
TGTGCCAGCTCACCAAAAAGGGACAGTTCTAACTATGGCTACACCTTC	CASSPKRDSSNYGYTF	TRBD1	few	TRBV18	TRBJ1-2
TGTGCCAGCACCCGGGACATCCGCTCCTACGAGCAGTACTTC	CASTRDIRSYEQYF	.	.	TRBV27	TRBJ2-7
TGTGCCAGCAGCCTAACCCGGAACACCGGGGAGCTGTTTTTT	CASSLTRNTGELFF	.	.	TRBV11-3	TRBJ2-2
TGTGCCAGCAGTGAAATAGCGGGGAGCACAGATACGCAGTATTTT	CASSEIAGSTDTQYF	TRBD2	.	TRBV2	TRBJ2-3
TGTGCCTGGAGCTTTGGGACAGGGGACACTGAAGCTTTCTTT	CAWSFGTGDTEAFF	TRBD1	.	TRBV30	TRBJ1-1
TGTGCCAGCAGCTTAGACTCCGCGGGCAATCAGCCCCAGCATTTT	CASSLDSAGNQPQHF	.	.	TRBV7-9	TRBJ1-5
TGTGCCTGGAGTCAGGCGGGAGGGGGCAGCTACGAGCAGTACTTC	CAWSQAGGGSYEQYF	TRBD2	few	TRBV30	TRBJ2-7
TGTGCCACCACTAGCGGACGGTACCAAGAGACCCAGTACTTC	CATTSGRYQETQYF	TRBD2	few	TRBV28	TRBJ2-5
TGTGCCAGCAGCTACACCAGGGATACTGAAGCTTTCTTT	CASSYTRDTEAFF	.	.	TRBV6-4	TRBJ1-1
TGTGCCAGCAGTTCAACCCCGGACACCCCCGACACCGGGGAGCTGTTTTTT	CASSSTPDTPDTGELFF	.	.	TRBV28	TRBJ2-2
TGTGCCAGCAGTTTACACTCTGGAAACACCATATATTTT	CASSLHSGNTIYF	.	.	TRBV27	TRBJ1-3
TGTGCCAGCAGCGCGGGACGGGTGGCTGAAGCTTTCTTT	CASSAGRVAEAFF	.	.	TRBV7-8	TRBJ1-1
TGTGCCAGCAGTTCAGGGTGGGCAGAAGAAAAACTGTTTTTT	CASSSGWAEEKLFF	.	few	TRBV7-2	TRBJ1-4
TGCGCCAGCAGCCACAGACTAGCGGGGGCGTACCAAGAGACCCAGTACTTC	CASSHRLAGAYQETQYF	TRBD2	once	TRBV4-3	TRBJ2-5
TGTGCCAGCAGTCACGCGGGGCCGCAATATGGCTACACCTTC	CASSHAGPQYGYTF	.	.	TRBV27	TRBJ1-2
TGTGCCAGCAGCTTTCGGGAGGCACAGGGGGCCCCCTACGAGCAGTACTTC	CASSFREAQGAPYEQYF	TRBD1	.	TRBV5-6	TRBJ2-7
TGTGCCAGCAGTCGACAGGGGGCGCAGAACGAGCAGTACTTC	CASSRQGAQNEQYF	TRBD1	once	TRBV6-5	TRBJ2-7
TGTGCCTGGAGTGCGGCAGGAACATTGATCGGGCCCCAGCATTTT	CAWSAAGTLIGPQHF	.	once	TRBV30	TRBJ1-5
TGTGCCAGCAGTTACTCGGGACAGGGGGCAGGGGAGACCCAGTACTTC	CASSYSGQGAGETQYF	TRBD1	.	TRBV6-6	TRBJ2-5
TGTGCCAGCAGCTCCCAGGGGGGAGACGAGCAGTACTTC	CASSSQGGDEQYF	.	.	TRBV7-9	TRBJ2-7